These T cell receptor beta chains were read from a single sample in a study of cytomegalovirus exposure and HLA in healthy donors. The method was immunoSEQ multiplex PCR; TCRdb's version includes in-frame clones alone and lacks a portion of them. The sample has about 140,000 clones; about four fifths are singletons. Sequenced input: PBMCs. These receptors were collected from a male donor in good health and CMV-seronegative. Each CDR3 is given with its conserved first and last residue. D genes are given only for firm matches. Clone size, where shown, is once, few, many, or a class for clones that have expanded.

abundance	d_gene	v_gene	j_gene	CDR3nt	CDR3aa
NA	NA	TRBV13	TRBJ2-6	TGTGCCAGCAGCACAGGGACCGGGGCCAACGTCCTGACTTTC	CASSTGTGANVLTF
once	TRBD1	TRBV9	TRBJ2-1	TGTGCCAGCAGCCCTCGACAGGGATCCTACAATGAGCAGTTCTTC	CASSPRQGSYNEQFF
NA	TRBD1	TRBV6-1	TRBJ1-5	TGTGCCAGCAGGGCCCGGGACAGGGGCAATCAGCCCCAGCATTTT	CASRARDRGNQPQHF
once	NA	TRBV19	TRBJ2-2	TGTGCCAGTAGTAGAACAGGGACCGGGGAGCTGTTTTTT	CASSRTGTGELFF
NA	TRBD2	TRBV19	TRBJ2-1	TGTGCCAGTACCATTGTGGGGCGGGGGGACTCCAATGAGCAGTTCTTC	CASTIVGRGDSNEQFF
NA	TRBD1	TRBV7-9	TRBJ1-4	TGTGCCAGCAGCGCCGCTAACCACAGGGGGCGGGGTGAAAAACTGTTTTTT	CASSAANHRGRGEKLFF
NA	TRBD1	TRBV5-4	TRBJ1-2	TGTGCCAGCAGCTCCACCCGGGACAGGGGCTGGGGCTACACCTTC	CASSSTRDRGWGYTF
once	TRBD1	TRBV18	TRBJ1-2	TGTGCCAGCTCACCAGATTCAGGGGGAGGAGGTGGCTATGGCTACACCTTC	CASSPDSGGGGGYGYTF
NA	TRBD2	TRBV29-1	TRBJ2-7	TGCAGCTCCGGGACTAGCGGGGGGCTCTACGAGCAGTACTTC	CSSGTSGGLYEQYF
NA	NA	TRBV5-4	TRBJ1-3	TGTGCCAGCAGCCCTGGCGGTACGACTGGAAACACCATATATTTT	CASSPGGTTGNTIYF
NA	NA	TRBV6-1	TRBJ1-6	TGTGCCAGCAGTTTACAGGGTCAGCGTAATTCACCCCTCCACTTT	CASSLQGQRNSPLHF
few	NA	TRBV2	TRBJ1-1	TGTGCCAGCAGTTCGGACTGGGAGCCTTTCTTT	CASSSDWEPFF
NA	NA	TRBV7-9	TRBJ1-5	TGTGCCAGCAGCCCCCCGACTGGTCCCCAGCATTTT	CASSPPTGPQHF
NA	TRBD1	TRBV5-8	TRBJ1-6	TGTGCCAGCAGCGACGGGACAGGGGGAAATTCACCCCTCCACTTT	CASSDGTGGNSPLHF
NA	TRBD1	TRBV19	TRBJ2-1	TGTGCCAGTAGGGGGGCGGACAGGGATGAGCGCTTCTTC	CASRGADRDERFF
NA	NA	TRBV18	TRBJ2-1	TGTGCCAGCTCCCCCCAGGGGGGCCGCTACAATGAGCAGTTCTTC	CASSPQGGRYNEQFF
few	NA	TRBV7-9	TRBJ2-2	TGTGCCAGCAGCTTAATGGCAGACGGGGAGCTGTTTTTT	CASSLMADGELFF
NA	TRBD1	TRBV18	TRBJ1-6	TGTGCCAGCTCACCACCACCGGGACAGGGGGTGATACCCCTCCACTTT	CASSPPPGQGVIPLHF
NA	NA	TRBV11-3	TRBJ1-3	TGTGCCAGCGGTGGGGCCCGGGGGACTGGAAACACCATATATTTT	CASGGARGTGNTIYF
NA	TRBD1	TRBV12-5	TRBJ1-5	TGTGCTAGTGGCTGGGACAGGGGAAATGGTTATAGCAATCAGCCCCAGCATTTT	CASGWDRGNGYSNQPQHF
NA	NA	TRBV2	TRBJ1-5	TGTGCCAGCAGTGTTATACAGGGACCGAATCAGCCCCAGCATTTT	CASSVIQGPNQPQHF
NA	NA	TRBV19	TRBJ2-3	TGTGCCAGTAGCCGTCACTCCGAACCCACAGATACGCAGTATTTT	CASSRHSEPTDTQYF
NA	NA	TRBV6-5	TRBJ2-7	TGTGCCAGCACGGGTAGCGGAGCTTCCTACGAGCAGTACTTC	CASTGSGASYEQYF
NA	NA	TRBV7-3	TRBJ1-6	TGTGCCAGCAGCCAATTTGGAGGGGCAAATAATTCACCCCTCCACTTT	CASSQFGGANNSPLHF
NA	TRBD2	TRBV10-3	TRBJ2-1	TGTGCCATCAGTGATTCGGAGGCGGGGGTCAGCAATGAGCAGTTCTTC	CAISDSEAGVSNEQFF
NA	TRBD2	TRBV30	TRBJ2-3	TGTGCCTGGAATAGCGGGGGGGGAGATACGCAGTATTTT	CAWNSGGGDTQYF
NA	NA	TRBV4-3	TRBJ1-2	TGCGCCAGCAGCCAAGGTTTCGGGAGTAACTATGGCTACACCTTC	CASSQGFGSNYGYTF
NA	NA	TRBV19	TRBJ1-2	TGTGCCAGTAGTTACAGGGCTAGCTATGGCTACACCTTC	CASSYRASYGYTF
once	NA	TRBV9	TRBJ1-1	TGTGCCAGCAGCGGGGACCCCAGGGGAATGAATCCGAACACTGAAGCTTTCTTT	CASSGDPRGMNPNTEAFF
NA	TRBD2	TRBV7-9	TRBJ2-7	TGTGCCAGCAGCTTAGGGTCCGGGGGGGACTCCTACGAGCAGTACTTC	CASSLGSGGDSYEQYF